The rows below give T cell receptor beta chains drawn from one sample of a study of cytomegalovirus exposure and HLA in healthy donors. Measured with immunoSEQ multiplex PCR; TCRdb has only the in-frame clones, and not every one. Of about 130,000 clones detected, around 86% appear once; the ten largest clones hold approximately 2%. Sequenced: PBMCs. These receptors were collected from a woman younger than 30 in good health and CMV-seronegative. Each CDR3 is given with its conserved first and last residue. D genes are given only for firm matches. Not every row has a clone size; where given, it reads once, few, many or a size class.

TRBV28	TRBJ2-7	TRBD1	.	TGTGCCAGCAGACCCGACAGGGACGAGCAGTACTTC	CASRPDRDEQYF
TRBV6-5	TRBJ2-3	TRBD1	.	TGTGCCAGCAGTCTCGGGACAGGGTCAGATACGCAGTATTTT	CASSLGTGSDTQYF
TRBV29-1	TRBJ2-5	.	.	TGCAGCGTTGGCGGCGACGGGAAGGGGACCCAGTACTTC	CSVGGDGKGTQYF
TRBV5-4	TRBJ2-3	TRBD2	once	TGTGCCAGCAGCTTAGGGACTAGCGGGTTGGCAGATACGCAGTATTTT	CASSLGTSGLADTQYF
TRBV11-2	TRBJ2-7	.	few	TGTGCCAGCAGCTTCCTGACAGGTAGCTCCTACGAGCAGTACTTC	CASSFLTGSSYEQYF
TRBV4-1	TRBJ1-1	.	.	TGCGCCAGCAGCCCCACCCGGGGTTTGAACACTGAAGCTTTCTTT	CASSPTRGLNTEAFF
TRBV20-1	TRBJ1-2	.	.	TGCAGTGCCGCAGGGTCTGGTGGCTACACCTTC	CSAAGSGGYTF
TRBV7-2	TRBJ1-3	.	.	TGTGCCAGCAGCTTGACAGTCTCTGGAAACACCATATATTTT	CASSLTVSGNTIYF
TRBV2	TRBJ2-7	.	.	TGTGCCAGCAAAGCGCTCGAGACCGCCTTCGAGCAGTACTTC	CASKALETAFEQYF
TRBV2	TRBJ2-5	TRBD2	.	TGTGCCAGCAGTACCACCCTAGATAGCGGGAGACTAGCAGAGACCCAGTACTTC	CASSTTLDSGRLAETQYF
TRBV5-4	TRBJ1-1	.	.	TGTGCCAGCAGGCGGGGGGTCGAAGCTTTCTTT	CASRRGVEAFF
TRBV6-1	TRBJ2-7	.	.	TGTGCCAGCAGCTTTAACTACGAGCAGTACTTC	CASSFNYEQYF
TRBV7-2	TRBJ2-3	.	.	TGTGCCAGCAGCTTCCTAGAGGTCGCTAGGGATACGCAGTATTTT	CASSFLEVARDTQYF